The 13 T cell receptor beta chains listed next were all sequenced from one sample in a study of blood T cell repertoires in COVID-19. This table comes from immunoSEQ multiplex PCR, and its TCRdb copy is limited to in-frame clones, with some not included. The repertoire holds 200,000 to 300,000 clones, with 70% to 85% as singletons. The sequenced sample was peripheral blood. Every receptor here comes from a woman at least 80 years old with acute or convalescent COVID-19.

The rearrangement uses TRBV21-1 and TRBJ1-5. TRBV21-1 is shown as a pseudogene. The CDR3 contains 15 residues. CDR3 sequence: CASGEVVGGNQPQHF. CDR3 sequence (DNA): TGTGCCAGCGGGGAGGTGGTGGGGGGCAATCAGCCCCAGCATTTT.

The J gene is TRBJ2-5, the V gene TRBV30; weak D call: TRBD2 (5 bases). V lost 3 bases to trimming and J lost 5 bases, with 13 bases between them. This CDR3 is built from 13 residues. Germline V gene data show CDR1 as GTSNPN and CDR2 as SVGIG (reference sequence). This CDR3 is CAWRERGLETQYF. The CDR3 region has the DNA TGTGCCTGGAGGGAGAGAGGGCTTGAGACCCAGTACTTC.

This chain uses TRBV27 with TRBJ1-4, with unresolved D. Germline lookup yields CDR1 MNHEY and CDR2 SMNVEV (reference sequence). V was cut by 3 bases and J by 5 bases, with 10 bases left in between. The length of the CDR3 is 14 residues. In nucleotides, the CDR3 is TGTGCCAGCAGTTTTGGACTGGGAAATGAAAAACTGTTTTTT. Translated: CASSFGLGNEKLFF.

Worth noting for this clone: The same CDR3 also results from other DNA sequences found in this sample. This chain links TRBV29-1 with TRBJ1-1; 8 nucleotides agree with TRBD1. CDR1 and CDR2 from the germline V gene are SQVTM and ANQGSEA. This CDR3 contains 12 residues. The V and J ends lost 7 bases and 0 bases, in that order; junction bases with no gene match: 1. CDR3 nucleotide sequence: TGCAGCGCGGACAGGGTGAACACTGAAGCTTTCTTT. It is translated as CSADRVNTEAFF.

In regard to this clone: The sample carries other DNA sequences with the same CDR3. The genes are TRBV5-1 and TRBJ2-7; a weak D match, TRBD1 (5 bases). The CDR3 spans 15 residues. CDR1 SGHRS and CDR2 YFSETQ come from the germline V gene. Trimming removed 1 base at V and 0 bases at J, with 11 bases between. The CDR3 region is CASSLITGSSYEQYF. The CDR3 region has the DNA TGCGCCAGCAGCTTGATTACAGGAAGCTCCTACGAGCAGTACTTC. The variable domain in full, with the rest retrieved from reference TRBV5-1 and TRBJ2-7, is KAGVTQTPRYLIKTRGQQVTLSCSPISGHRSVSWYQQTPGQGLQFLFEYFSETQRNKGNFPGRFSGRQFSNSRSEMNVSTLELGDSALYLCASSLITGSSYEQYFGPGTRLTVT.

The chain employs TRBV5-1 and TRBJ2-5; D unclear. The germline CDR1 and CDR2 sequences are SGHRS and YFSETQ. This CDR3 is built from 15 residues. V shed 0 bases and J shed 0 bases, with 9 bases lying between them. CDR3 DNA sequence: TGCGCCAGCAGCTTGGACGGTTGGTACCAAGAGACCCAGTACTTC. Protein product: CASSLDGWYQETQYF.

The chain links TRBV7-2 to TRBJ1-6, with 8 bases aligning to TRBD1. Trimming removed 5 bases from V and 6 bases from J; junction bases left unmatched: 3. The CDR3 has 14 residues. Germline V gene sequence: CDR1 SGHTA, CDR2 FQGNSA. CDR3 sequence: CASSPDRGNSPLHF. CDR3 nucleotide sequence: TGTGCCAGCAGCCCTGACAGGGGTAATTCACCCCTCCACTTT.

The chain recombines TRBV5-1 with TRBJ2-7, with D maybe TRBD1 (5 bases). The CDR3 sequence is 15 residues long. Germline V gene sequence: CDR1 SGHRS, CDR2 YFSETQ. With 4 bases removed from V and 2 bases from J, the gap between germline ends came to 16 bases. The CDR3 coding sequence is TGCGCCAGCAGCCGATCGCAGGGAAAAGCCTACGAGCAGTACTTC. It codes for CASSRSQGKAYEQYF.

The genes are TRBV2 and TRBJ1-2, with 9 nucleotides matching TRBD1. The CDR3 totals 16 residues. Trimming took 4 bases from V and 4 from J; bases not matched to a gene: 10. Germline V gives CDR1 SNHLY, CDR2 FYNNEI. The DNA for the CDR3 is TGTGCCAGCAGTGTACTGAGGACGGGACAGGGCTATGGCTACACCTTC. Amino acids: CASSVLRTGQGYGYTF.

This clone was observed once. The chain recombines TRBV6-1 with TRBJ2-7; D remains ambiguous. The ends were cut back, 3 bases at V and 4 bases at J, with 7 bases in the middle. CDR3 length: 12 residues. Germline loops: CDR1 MNHNS, CDR2 SASEGT. The CDR3 reads CASSDHKYEQYF. CDR3 bases: TGTGCCAGCAGTGACCACAAGTACGAGCAGTACTTC.

The rearrangement uses TRBV4-1 and TRBJ2-6; D uncertain. Trimming left V 0 bases short and J 6 bases short, with 12 bases between. CDR1 is MGHRA and CDR2 is YSYEKL in the germline V gene. This CDR3 is 16 amino acids long. The CDR3 loop reads CASSQDATVVANVLTF. In DNA, the CDR3 is TGCGCCAGCAGCCAAGATGCAACGGTTGTGGCCAACGTCCTGACTTTC.

J is TRBJ2-1 and V is TRBV18; no firm D call. The CDR3 extends over 16 amino acids. Germline-derived CDR1 and CDR2 are KGHSH and LQKENI. Trimming cost V 2 bases and J 0 bases, with 11 bases left between them. CDR3 sequence: CASSPSGQSSYNEQFF. Written as DNA, the CDR3 is TGTGCCAGCTCACCATCAGGCCAGAGCTCCTACAATGAGCAGTTCTTC.

The rearrangement links TRBV5-4 to TRBJ2-1; TRBD2 aligns across 8 bases. The CDR3 covers 14 residues. The V and J ends lost 0 bases and 12 bases, in that order; junction bases with no gene match: 8. CDR1 is SGHNT, CDR2 YYREEE, per germline (reference sequence). The CDR3 reads CASSLDRGGMLQFF. In DNA form, the CDR3 reads TGTGCCAGCAGCTTGGATCGCGGGGGGATGTTGCAGTTCTTC.